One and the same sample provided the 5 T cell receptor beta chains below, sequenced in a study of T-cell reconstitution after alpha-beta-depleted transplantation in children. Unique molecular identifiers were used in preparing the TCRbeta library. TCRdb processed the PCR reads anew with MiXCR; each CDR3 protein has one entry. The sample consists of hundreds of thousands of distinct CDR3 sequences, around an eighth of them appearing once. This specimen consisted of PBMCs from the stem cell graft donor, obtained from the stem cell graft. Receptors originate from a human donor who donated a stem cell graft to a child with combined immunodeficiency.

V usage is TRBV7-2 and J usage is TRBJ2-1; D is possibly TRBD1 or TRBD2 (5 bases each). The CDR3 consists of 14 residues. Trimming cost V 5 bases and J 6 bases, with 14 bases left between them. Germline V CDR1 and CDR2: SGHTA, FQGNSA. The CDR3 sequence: CASSHSGTRNEQFF. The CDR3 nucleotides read TGTGCCAGCAGCCATTCCGGGACCCGCAATGAGCAGTTCTTC.

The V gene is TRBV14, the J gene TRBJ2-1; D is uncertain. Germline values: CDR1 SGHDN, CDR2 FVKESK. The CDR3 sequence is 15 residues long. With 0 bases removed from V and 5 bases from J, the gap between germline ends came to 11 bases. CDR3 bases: TGTGCCAGCAGCCAAGATCCGTATTATAACAATGAGCAGTTCTTC. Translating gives CASSQDPYYNNEQFF.

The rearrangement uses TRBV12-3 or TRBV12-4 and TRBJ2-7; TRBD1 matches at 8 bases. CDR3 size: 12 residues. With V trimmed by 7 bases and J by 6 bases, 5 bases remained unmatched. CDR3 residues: CASISDRGEQYF. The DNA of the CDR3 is TGTGCCAGCATCAGCGACAGGGGCGAGCAGTACTTC.

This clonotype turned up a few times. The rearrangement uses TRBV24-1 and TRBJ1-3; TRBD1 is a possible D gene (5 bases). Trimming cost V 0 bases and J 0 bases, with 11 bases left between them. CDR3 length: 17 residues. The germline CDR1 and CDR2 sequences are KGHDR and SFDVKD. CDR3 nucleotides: TGTGCCACCAGTGATTTGCCGGGGGTGAACTCTGGAAACACCATATATTTT. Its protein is CATSDLPGVNSGNTIYF.

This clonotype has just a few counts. This chain's CDR3 is CASSIGTSGNRFYEQYF. For the CDR3, the DNA is TGTGCCAGCAGCATCGGGACTAGCGGAAACCGATTCTACGAGCAGTACTTC. This sequence joins TRBV21-1 and TRBJ2-7; TRBD2 is taken as the D call from the table, unchecked against the DNA. TRBV21-1 is a listed pseudogene. The CDR3 runs 17 residues.